One sample yielded the 29 T cell receptor beta chains listed below, sequenced in a study of tumor-infiltrating lymphocytes in primary liver carcinoma. Synthesis of TCR beta cDNA was carried out from 500 ng total RNA with a constant-region primer. ARM-PCR, slightly modified, supplied the TCR beta libraries through three nested multiplex PCR rounds. Both of the initial two PCR rounds ran for approximately 10 cycles and employed TRBV1-TRBV30 forward primers alongside a C-beta reverse primer. TCRdb reprocessed the multiplex PCR reads with MiXCR, giving one entry per CDR3 protein. The repertoire has roughly 20,000 distinct CDR3 sequences, roughly 80% of them found once; the top ten carry over 30%. Co-extraction of RNA and DNA was performed on about 20-33 mg of unsorted bulk tissue. The specimen was liver tumor tissue from sampling region 4. This sample's subset: tumor region T4, right-lateral pole. The receptors come from a woman in her 30s with primary liver carcinoma and hepatitis B virus infection.

A word on this clonotype: A much larger clonotype is one base distant, so this may be a read error. The chain links TRBV4-1 to TRBJ2-7; D may correspond to TRBD1 or TRBD2 (6 bases each). This CDR3 contains 15 residues. Germline CDR1 is MGHRA and CDR2 is YSYEKL. CDR3 protein: CDSSQGRGGRGEQYF. The CDR3 DNA reads as TGCGACAGCAGCCAGGGGAGAGGAGGGAGAGGCGAGCAGTACTTC.

With respect to this clonotype: One end of the junction varies from germline; a read error may be responsible. The gene calls are TRBV11-3 and TRBJ2-3, with a tentative D call TRBD2 (5 bases). CDR1 is SGHNT and CDR2 is YENEEA in the germline V gene. This CDR3 is 15 amino acids long. The CDR3 DNA reads as TGTGCAAGGATCTTAGTGCCAGGAGGCACAGATATGCAGTATTTT. It is translated as CARILVPGGTDMQYF.

About this clonotype: Since the CDR3 does not end with the conserved phenylalanine or tryptophan, this likely comes from a read error. The rearrangement uses TRBV6-1 and TRBJ2-7; 9 bases fit TRBD2. This CDR3 region has 14 residues. Unmatched junction bases numbered 4, after V lost 5 bases and J lost 2 bases. The germline V gene has CDR1 MNHNS and CDR2 SASEGT. The CDR3 spells CASSPGLATYEQYL. DNA of the CDR3: TGTGCCAGCAGTCCTGGACTAGCGACCTACGAGCAGTACTTA.

Of note for this clonotype: A much larger clone differs by one base, so this may be a read error. This chain joins TRBV11-1 and TRBJ2-7, with D hard to call. V dropped 7 bases and J dropped 9 bases, with 19 bases sitting between them. CDR1 and CDR2 from the germline V gene are SGHAT and FQDESV (reference sequence). There are 13 residues in the CDR3. The CDR3 region is CASTLGYLRSQYF. DNA of the CDR3: TGTGCCAGCACTTTAGGATACCTCCGCTCGCAGTACTTC. Full variable domain (missing parts from reference TRBV11-1 and TRBJ2-7): EAEVAQSPRYKITEKSQAVAFWCDPISGHATLYWYRQILGQGPELLVQFQDESVVDDSQLPKDRFSAERLKGVDSTLKIQPAELGDSAMYLCASTLGYLRSQYFGPGTRLTVT.

In the case of this clonotype: Given the absence of the conserved phenylalanine or tryptophan at the CDR3 end, a read error is likely. The rearrangement joins TRBV4-3 to TRBJ2-7; 7 bases agree with TRBD2. CDR1 is LGHNA, CDR2 YSLEER, per germline. CDR3 length: 18 residues. The CDR3 nucleotides are TGCACCAGCAGTCAAGCTGTGACGGGGGGTCACATTAACTACGAGCAGTACTCC. Its translation is CTSSQAVTGGHINYEQYS.

With respect to this clonotype: One end of the junction is discordant with germline, which a read error may explain. The CDR3 here is CASSVLTGGPRSNTWELLF. For the CDR3, the DNA is TGCGCCAGCAGCGTACTAACGGGAGGGCCCCGTTCGAACACCTGGGAGCTGCTTTTT. J is TRBJ2-2 and V is TRBV4-3, with 8 bases fitting TRBD2. The CDR3 runs 19 residues. CDR1 is LGHNA, CDR2 YSLEER, per germline.

Worth noting for this clonotype: The junction differs from germline at one of its ends, possibly a read error. This chain joins TRBV6-5 and TRBJ1-2; D is unresolved. CDR1 and CDR2 from the germline V gene are MNHEY and SVGAGI. The CDR3 is made up of 15 amino acids. In nucleotides, the CDR3 is TGTGCCAGCAGTTACACCGTGGGGTGTAACTATAGCTACACGTTC. As protein: CASSYTVGCNYSYTF.

As for this clonotype: The junction differs from germline at one of its ends, possibly a read error. This chain joins TRBV6-5 and TRBJ2-3; D is unresolved. This CDR3 comprises 13 residues. Germline V gene lookup returns CDR1 MNHEY and CDR2 SVGAGI. CDR3 protein: CASNPRPPDMQYF. The DNA for the CDR3 is TGTGCCAGCAACCCCAGACCCCCAGATATGCAGTATTTT.

Turning to this clonotype: A read error may account for a junction end that differs from germline. The V and J genes are TRBV4-2 and TRBJ1-4; D call uncertain. Looked up from germline, CDR1 is LGHNA and CDR2 is YNFKEQ. This CDR3 comprises 12 residues. The CDR3 loop reads CAISQDRENLFF. CDR3 DNA: TGTGCCATCAGCCAAGATAGGGAAAACTTGTTTTTT.

The genes are TRBV11-2 and TRBJ2-5, with D possibly TRBD2 on 5 matching bases. From germline, CDR1 is SGHAT and CDR2 FQNNGV. The CDR3 spans 14 residues. V was trimmed by 8 bases and J by 9 bases, leaving 22 bases between them. As DNA, the CDR3 is TGTGCCAGCGGCTCCCCGGCGAGCTGGGAGTCCCAGTACTTC. It translates to CASGSPASWESQYF.

As to this clonotype: At one of its ends the junction is not consistent with the germline gene, which may arise from a read error. This sequence joins TRBV11-1 and TRBJ2-3, with D perhaps TRBD2 (6 bases). The CDR3 totals 19 residues. CDR1 and CDR2 from the germline V gene are SGHAT and FQDESV (reference sequence). The CDR3 loop reads CASSSGGGSVGALTDTQYF. The CDR3 bases are TGTGCCAGCAGCTCTGGGGGAGGCTCTGTTGGAGCCCTCACAGATACACAGTATTTT.

In its sample, this clonotype was seen once. This chain uses TRBV7-8 with TRBJ2-1; 10 bases map to TRBD1. From germline, CDR1 is SGHVS and CDR2 FQNEAQ. The length of the CDR3 is 16 residues. The CDR3 region has the DNA TGTGTCTGCAGCCCCTTCGGGACAGGGGTTTACAATGAGCAGTTCTTC. It codes for CVCSPFGTGVYNEQFF. Full variable domain (rest looked up from reference TRBV7-8 and TRBJ2-1): GAGVSQSPRYKVAKRGQDVALRCDPISGHVSLFWYQQALGQGPEFLTYFQNEAQLDKSGLPSDRFFAERPEGSVSTLKIQRTQQEDSAVYLCVCSPFGTGVYNEQFFGPGTRLTVL.

In regard to this clonotype: In this CDR3 the conserved last residue, phenylalanine or tryptophan, is missing, so a read error is likely. The chain carries TRBV4-1 and TRBJ2-5; 7 bases map to TRBD1. The V gene end was trimmed by 3 bases and the J gene end by 1 base; junction bases not matched to a gene: 5. Germline V gene lookup returns CDR1 MGHRA and CDR2 YSYEKL. CDR3 length: 15 residues. The CDR3 bases are TGCGCCAGCAGCCAGGGGACAGCCCGCCAAGAGACCCAGTACTTG. Protein sequence: CASSQGTARQETQYL.

For this clonotype: At one of its ends the junction is not consistent with the germline gene, which may arise from a read error. The genes are TRBV30 and TRBJ2-5; D not certain. Germline lookup yields CDR1 GTSNPN and CDR2 SVGIG (reference sequence). This CDR3 has 15 amino acids. DNA for the CDR3: TGTGCCTCGAAGGTCTTGGGCGCGGCCCTAGGGATCCAATGCTTC. As protein: CASKVLGAALGIQCF.

The rearrangement joins TRBV6-6 to TRBJ1-5; TRBD1 matches 9 bases. In germline, CDR1 is MNHNY, CDR2 SVGAGI (reference sequence). The CDR3 has 14 amino acids. V lost 6 bases and J lost 2; bases outside the gene matches: 2. CDR3 in amino acids: CASSWTGGNQPQHF. In DNA form, the CDR3 reads TGTGCCAGCAGCTGGACAGGGGGCAATCAGCCCCAGCATTTT.

This chain joins TRBV7-2 and TRBJ2-5, with a tentative D call TRBD2 (5 bases). The CDR3 length is 14 residues. Trimming took off 5 bases at V and 5 bases at J, with 15 bases between the two ends. Germline CDR1 reads SGHTA; CDR2 reads FQGNSA. The CDR3 DNA reads as TGTGCCAGCAGCAAAGCGGTGGGGTCTGAGACCCAGTACTTC. Amino acids: CASSKAVGSETQYF.

As regards this clonotype: Relative to the germline gene, one junction end is altered; a read error may explain this. The J gene is TRBJ2-2, the V gene TRBV6-1; the D gene could be TRBD1 or TRBD2 (6 bases each). The CDR3 length is 19 residues. The germline gives CDR1 MNHNS, CDR2 SASEGT. CDR3 coding DNA: TGTACCAGCAGTGAAACCCTTCCCGGGGGCTCCGCGAACACCGGGGAACTGTTTTTT. Translating gives CTSSETLPGGSANTGELFF.

Only one count was recorded for this clonotype. Possible read error: a much larger clone is one base away. This chain uses TRBV6-6 with TRBJ1-1, with D uncertain. The CDR3 extends over 13 amino acids. The V gene's germline CDR1 is MNHNY and CDR2 SVGAGI (reference sequence). Trimming removed 2 bases from V and 4 bases from J, with 8 bases in between. This chain's CDR3 is CASSYIGFTEAFF. In DNA form, the CDR3 reads TGTGCCAGCAGTTACATAGGGTTCACTGAAGCTTTCTTT.

The J gene is TRBJ2-7, the V gene TRBV6-5, with D unclear. Germline CDR1 reads MNHEY; CDR2 reads SVGAGI. This CDR3 has 15 amino acids. V was cut by 4 bases and J by 5 bases, with 18 bases left in between. The CDR3 loop is CASSSRVRAKDEQYF. The CDR3 DNA follows: TGTGCCAGCAGTTCTAGGGTCCGAGCTAAGGACGAGCAGTACTTC.

About this clonotype: An end of the junction does not agree with germline; a read error may underlie this. V and J are TRBV12-3 or TRBV12-4 and TRBJ1-5, with D maybe TRBD1 (6 bases). The CDR3 is made up of 13 amino acids. In DNA, the CDR3 is TGTGTCAGCAGTTTAACAGGGATACGGCCCCAGCATTTT. Translation: CVSSLTGIRPQHF.

This CDR3 is CASSLNPAGSPYNEQFF. CDR3 nucleotide sequence: TGTGCCAGCAGCTTAAATCCGGCAGGGAGCCCCTACAATGAGCAGTTCTTC. V usage is TRBV11-3 and J usage is TRBJ2-1; D is perhaps TRBD1 or TRBD2 (5 bases each). Trimming took off 2 bases at V and 2 bases at J, with 16 bases between the two ends. Germline lookup yields CDR1 SGHNT and CDR2 YENEEA. This CDR3 has 17 amino acids.

The chain couples TRBV7-3 to TRBJ2-5; 11 nucleotides match TRBD2. The CDR3 runs to 15 residues. The V gene's germline CDR1 is SGHTA and CDR2 FQGTGA. V gave up 7 bases and J gave up 3 bases; unmatched junction bases: 7. In nucleotides, the CDR3 is TGTGCCAGCAATTCAACTAGCGGGAGTAAAGAGACCCAGTACTTC. Translated: CASNSTSGSKETQYF.

On this clonotype: Just one base apart from a much larger clone, this may be a read error. The chain has TRBV7-2 and TRBJ2-2; perhaps TRBD2 as D (5 bases). The CDR3 totals 13 residues. Germline CDR1 SGHTA, CDR2 FQGNSA. The CDR3 bases are TGTGCCAGCAGCTTAGTCTCGGCCGGGAAGCTGTTTTTT. The encoded protein is CASSLVSAGKLFF.

V is TRBV20-1 and J is TRBJ2-3, with a tentative D call TRBD2 (5 bases). The CDR3 is made up of 15 amino acids. Trimming left V 0 bases short and J 0 bases short, with 10 bases between. Looked up from germline, CDR1 is DFQATT and CDR2 is SNEGSKA (reference sequence). The CDR3 here is CSARDNSASTDTQYF. CDR3 in DNA: TGCAGTGCTAGAGATAATAGCGCCAGCACAGATACGCAGTATTTT.

The genes are TRBV4-3 and TRBJ2-3; no clear D gene. CDR1 and CDR2 from the germline V gene are LGHNA and YSLEER. V lost 3 bases and J 6 bases, leaving 25 bases between the germline ends. The CDR3 sequence is 18 residues long. CDR3 residues: CASSQSVWLSDPDDTQYF. CDR3 sequence (DNA): TGCGCCAGCAGCCAGTCGGTCTGGCTGAGTGACCCCGACGATACGCAGTATTTT.

This clonotype came up many times. This may come from a read error, since a much larger clone is one base off. The chain carries TRBV29-1 and TRBJ2-7, with 11 bases that match TRBD1. The CDR3 covers 13 residues. The V gene end was trimmed by 6 bases and the J gene end by 4 bases; junction bases not matched to a gene: 5. CDR1 and CDR2 (germline): SQVTM, ANQGSEA. The CDR3 protein is CSVGQGAFYEQYF. The CDR3 DNA reads TGCAGCGTAGGACAGGGGGCATTTTACGAGCAGTACTTC.

The table lists this clonotype with a count of one. The rearrangement joins TRBV11-2 to TRBJ1-4, with D tentatively TRBD1 (5 bases). The CDR3 consists of 11 residues. Germline V lookup: CDR1 SGHAT, CDR2 FQNNGV. The V and J ends lost 1 base and 11 bases respectively, with 5 bases between them. This CDR3 is CASSLGGKLFF. Here the CDR3 DNA reads TGTGCCAGCAGCTTAGGGGGGAAACTGTTTTTT.

Comments on this clonotype: The conserved phenylalanine or tryptophan is not found at the CDR3 terminus, so this likely reflects a read error. This sequence joins TRBV29-1 and TRBJ2-2; a possible D gene is TRBD2 (6 bases). V was trimmed by 6 bases and J by 3 bases, leaving 11 bases between them. Germline-derived CDR1 and CDR2 are SQVTM and ANQGSEA. The CDR3 is 13 residues long. This chain's CDR3 is CSVGRRDTGELFL. The CDR3 nucleotides are TGCAGCGTCGGGAGACGAGACACCGGGGAGCTGTTTCTT.

Only one count was recorded for this clonotype. This is likely a read error, given that the CDR3 carries no conserved phenylalanine or tryptophan at its end. The chain employs TRBV6-5 and TRBJ1-2; TRBD1 matches 7 bases. V was pared by 3 bases and J by 10 bases, with 11 bases of the junction left unmatched. The CDR3 contains 14 residues. The germline gives CDR1 MNHEY, CDR2 SVGAGI. The CDR3 DNA reads TGTGCCAGCAGTTATAACGGACAGGACAGCGACTACACCTAC. This codes for CASSYNGQDSDYTY.